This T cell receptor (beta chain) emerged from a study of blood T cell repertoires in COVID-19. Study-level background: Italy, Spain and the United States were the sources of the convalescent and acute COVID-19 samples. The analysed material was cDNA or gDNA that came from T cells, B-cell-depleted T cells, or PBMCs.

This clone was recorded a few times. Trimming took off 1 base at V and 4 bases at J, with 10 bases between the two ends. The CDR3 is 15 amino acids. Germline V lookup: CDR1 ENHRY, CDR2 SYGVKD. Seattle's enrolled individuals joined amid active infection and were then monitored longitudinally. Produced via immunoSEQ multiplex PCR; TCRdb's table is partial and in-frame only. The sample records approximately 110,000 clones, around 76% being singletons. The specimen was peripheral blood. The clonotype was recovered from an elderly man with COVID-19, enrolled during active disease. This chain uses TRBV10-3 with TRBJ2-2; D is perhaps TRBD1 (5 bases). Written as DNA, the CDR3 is TGTGCCATCAGTGAGTTGAGTGGGGCCACCGGGGAGCTGTTTTTT. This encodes CAISELSGATGELFF.